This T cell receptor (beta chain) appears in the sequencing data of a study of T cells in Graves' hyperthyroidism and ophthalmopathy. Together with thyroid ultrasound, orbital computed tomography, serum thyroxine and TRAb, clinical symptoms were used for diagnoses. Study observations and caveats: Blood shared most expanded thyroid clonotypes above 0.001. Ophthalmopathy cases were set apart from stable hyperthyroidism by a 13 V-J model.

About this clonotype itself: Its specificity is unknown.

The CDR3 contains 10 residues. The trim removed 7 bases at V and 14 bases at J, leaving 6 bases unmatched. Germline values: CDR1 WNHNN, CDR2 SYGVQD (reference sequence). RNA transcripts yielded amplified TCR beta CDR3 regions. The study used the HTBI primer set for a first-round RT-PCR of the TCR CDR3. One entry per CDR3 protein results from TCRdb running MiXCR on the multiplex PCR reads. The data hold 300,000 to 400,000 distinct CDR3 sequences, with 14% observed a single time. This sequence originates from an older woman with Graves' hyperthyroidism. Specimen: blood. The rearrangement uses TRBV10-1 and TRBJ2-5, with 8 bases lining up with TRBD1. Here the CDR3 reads CASTSGTGYF. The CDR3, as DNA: TGCGCCAGCACATCCGGGACAGGCTACTTC.